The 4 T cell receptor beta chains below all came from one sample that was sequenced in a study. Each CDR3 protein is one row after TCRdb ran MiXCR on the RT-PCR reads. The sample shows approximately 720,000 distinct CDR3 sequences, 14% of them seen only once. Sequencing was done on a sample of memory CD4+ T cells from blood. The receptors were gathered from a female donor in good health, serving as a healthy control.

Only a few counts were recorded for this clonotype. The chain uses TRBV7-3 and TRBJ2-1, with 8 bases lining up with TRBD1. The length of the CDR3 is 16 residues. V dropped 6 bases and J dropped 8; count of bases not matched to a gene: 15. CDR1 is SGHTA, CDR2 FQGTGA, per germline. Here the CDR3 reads CASSFLPSRGHDEQFF. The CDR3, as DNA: TGTGCCAGCAGTTTCCTACCTTCCAGGGGGCACGATGAGCAGTTCTTC.

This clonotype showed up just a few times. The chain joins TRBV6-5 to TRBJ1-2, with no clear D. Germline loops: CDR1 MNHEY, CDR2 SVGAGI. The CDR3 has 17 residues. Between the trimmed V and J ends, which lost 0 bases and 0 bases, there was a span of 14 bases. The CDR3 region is CASSYSVHLLANYGYTF. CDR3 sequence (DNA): TGTGCCAGCAGTTACTCGGTCCACCTCTTAGCTAACTATGGCTACACCTTC.

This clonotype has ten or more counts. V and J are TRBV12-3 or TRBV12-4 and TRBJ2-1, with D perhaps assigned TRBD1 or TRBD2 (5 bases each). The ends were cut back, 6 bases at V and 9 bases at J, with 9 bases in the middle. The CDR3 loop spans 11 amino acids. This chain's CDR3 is CASRGVGEQFF. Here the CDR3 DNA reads TGTGCCAGCAGGGGGGTTGGTGAGCAGTTCTTC.

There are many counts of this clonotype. The CDR3 sequence is CASSPGTFDYGYTF. CDR3 DNA sequence: TGTGCCAGCAGCCCCGGGACGTTCGACTATGGCTACACCTTC. V gene TRBV7-2 combines with J gene TRBJ1-2, with D tentatively TRBD1 (5 bases). This CDR3 contains 14 residues. V was cut by 5 bases and J by 3 bases, with 13 bases left in between. Germline V gives CDR1 SGHTA, CDR2 FQGNSA.